The present entry profiles one T cell receptor (beta chain) with its context. The antigen is not known. These data are taken from a study of OX40 agonist ivuxolimab in advanced cancers. Study-wide background: Dose-escalation cases comprised hepatocellular carcinoma, melanoma, renal cell or head and neck cancer.

Germline assignment: CDR1 LGHNA and CDR2 YNFKEQ. The CDR3 is 14 amino acids. V lost 5 bases, J lost 4 bases, and 7 bases stayed unmatched. On cycle 4 day 1 and cycle 7 day 1, as well as at baseline, blood was sampled. Repertoires were generated with immunoSEQ multiplex PCR, while TCRdb's copy carries only in-frame clones and drops some. The sample has about 68,000 clones; approximately 88% are singletons. Study-level findings and limits: Both CD4+ and CD8+ T cell populations in blood had undergone clonal expansion by week 6 at 0.1 to 3.0 mg/kg. Expanded clones were, on average, more numerous among CD8+ T cells than CD4+.

The sample here was CD4+ or CD8+ T cells sorted from blood, taken in a trial of the OX40 agonist ivuxolimab. The receptor comes from an adult with an advanced solid tumor such as melanoma, head and neck, liver or kidney cancer. The chain recombines TRBV4-2 with TRBJ1-2, with 7 bases that match TRBD1. The CDR3 region has the DNA TGTGCCAGCAGCTTCGGACAGGATGCCTATGGCTACACCTTC. Translated, it gives CASSFGQDAYGYTF.